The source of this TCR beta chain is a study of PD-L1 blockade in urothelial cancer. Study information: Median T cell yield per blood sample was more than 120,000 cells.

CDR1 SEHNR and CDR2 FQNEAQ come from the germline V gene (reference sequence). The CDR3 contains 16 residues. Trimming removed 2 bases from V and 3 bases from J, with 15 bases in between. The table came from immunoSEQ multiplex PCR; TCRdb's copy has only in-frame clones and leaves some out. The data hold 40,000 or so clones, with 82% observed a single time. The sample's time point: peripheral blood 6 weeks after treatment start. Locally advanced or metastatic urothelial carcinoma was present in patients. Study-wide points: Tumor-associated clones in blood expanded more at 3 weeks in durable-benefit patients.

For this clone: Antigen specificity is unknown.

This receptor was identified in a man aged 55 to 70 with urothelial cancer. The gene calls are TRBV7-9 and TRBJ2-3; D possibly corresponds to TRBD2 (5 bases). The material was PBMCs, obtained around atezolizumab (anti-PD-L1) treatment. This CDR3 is CASSLPPERVTDTQYF. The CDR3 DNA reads TGTGCCAGCAGCTTACCTCCGGAGAGGGTTACAGATACGCAGTATTTT.